The next 3 T cell receptor beta chains were all read from a single sample in a study of persistence of HIV-infected CD4 T cells. An overlapping HIV-1 Gag peptide pool stimulated these cells at 1 ug/peptide/mL. Sorting selected CD4+ T cells upregulating both CD40 ligand and CD69. What these receptors recognize is not known. The libraries were made with immunoSEQ version 4 in survey mode. TCRdb's copy holds only in-frame clones and misses some; the assay was immunoSEQ multiplex PCR. The data hold under 25,000 clones, with around 72% observed a single time. Specimen: CD4+ T cells sorted from PBMCs after roughly 20-hour stimulation, collected from a patient who received antiretroviral therapy. These receptors were obtained from an adult man with HIV who was CMV-seropositive.

V usage is TRBV20-1 and J usage is TRBJ1-5, with D perhaps TRBD1 (5 bases). The CDR3 length is 14 residues. Per germline, CDR1 DFQATT and CDR2 SNEGSKA (reference sequence). With 3 bases removed from V and 0 bases from J, the gap between germline ends came to 9 bases. CDR3 sequence (DNA): TGCAGTGCTAGTGATGGGGCTAGCAATCAGCCCCAGCATTTT. Its translation: CSASDGASNQPQHF.

This clone was seen only a few times. V and J are TRBV4-1 and TRBJ1-6; no clear D gene. The CDR3 spans 17 residues. The V end lost 1 base, the J end lost 0 bases, and 10 bases lay between the germline ends. In germline, CDR1 is MGHRA, CDR2 YSYEKL. The CDR3 spells CASSQGGGSSYNSPLHF. In nucleotides, the CDR3 is TGCGCCAGCAGCCAAGGCGGAGGGAGCTCCTATAATTCACCCCTCCACTTT.

This clone turned up a few times. The rearrangement uses TRBV27 and TRBJ2-2, with D tentatively TRBD1 (7 bases). This CDR3 has 15 amino acids. V was pared by 10 bases and J by 7 bases, with 22 bases between. From germline, CDR1 is MNHEY and CDR2 SMNVEV (reference sequence). The CDR3 sequence is CAKVRGVKGVGELFF. The CDR3 DNA sequence: TGTGCCAAAGTCAGGGGGGTAAAGGGTGTCGGGGAGCTGTTTTTT.